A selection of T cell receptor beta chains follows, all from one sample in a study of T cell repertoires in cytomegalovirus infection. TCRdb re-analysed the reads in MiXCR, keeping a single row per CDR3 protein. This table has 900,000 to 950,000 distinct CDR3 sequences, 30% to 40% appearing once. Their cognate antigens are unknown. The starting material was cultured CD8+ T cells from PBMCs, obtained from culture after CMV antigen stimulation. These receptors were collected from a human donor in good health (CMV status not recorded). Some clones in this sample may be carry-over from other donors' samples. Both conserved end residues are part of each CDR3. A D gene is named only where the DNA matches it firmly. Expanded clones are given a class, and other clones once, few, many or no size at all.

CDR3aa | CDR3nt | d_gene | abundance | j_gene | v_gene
CASSLGGPNGYTF | TGTGCCAGCAGCTTAGGGGGCCCCAATGGCTACACCTTC | NA | many | TRBJ1-2 | TRBV7-9
CASSYGAENQPQHF | TGTGCCAGCAGTTACGGGGCCGAGAATCAGCCCCAGCATTTT | NA | few | TRBJ1-5 | TRBV6-6
CASSVGIRQEYTDTQYF | TGTGCCAGCAGCGTAGGAATAAGACAGGAGTACACAGATACGCAGTATTTT | NA | few | TRBJ2-3 | TRBV9
CASSLGYGVNEQFF | TGTGCCAGCAGCTTGGGGTACGGCGTTAATGAGCAGTTCTTC | NA | few | TRBJ2-1 | TRBV5-4
CASSYALSTDTQYF | TGTGCCAGCAGTTACGCACTAAGCACAGATACGCAGTATTTT | NA | NA | TRBJ2-3 | TRBV6-2/TRBV6-3
CASSLVGRAPQNIQYF | TGTGCCAGCAGCTTGGTGGGCAGGGCTCCCCAAAACATTCAGTACTTC | NA | few | TRBJ2-4 | TRBV5-6
CASSSDIPSESSYNEQFF | TGTGCCAGCAGTTCCGATATCCCTAGCGAGAGCTCCTACAATGAGCAGTTCTTC | NA | few | TRBJ2-1 | TRBV6-5
CATDKRGIGYGYTF | TGTGCCACCGACAAAAGGGGAATTGGCTATGGCTACACCTTC | NA | NA | TRBJ1-2 | TRBV6-1
CSVETNTGYTF | TGCAGCGTTGAAACAAATACTGGCTACACCTTC | NA | NA | TRBJ1-2 | TRBV29-1
CASSLIAGGEETQYF | TGTGCCAGCAGCTTAATAGCGGGGGGGGAAGAGACCCAGTACTTC | TRBD2 | few | TRBJ2-5 | TRBV7-6
CASSPPVVNTGELFF | TGTGCCAGCAGCCCCCCGGTTGTGAACACCGGGGAGCTGTTTTTT | NA | NA | TRBJ2-2 | TRBV7-6
CASSPNGGVNEKLFF | TGTGCCAGCAGCCCCAATGGAGGGGTCAACGAAAAACTGTTTTTT | NA | many | TRBJ1-4 | TRBV7-9
CASSFRAGGLDEQFF | TGTGCCAGCAGCTTCAGGGCAGGGGGCTTGGATGAGCAGTTCTTC | TRBD1 | NA | TRBJ2-1 | TRBV5-5
CASSSREYGTEAFF | TGCGCCAGCAGCTCCAGGGAATACGGCACTGAAGCTTTCTTT | NA | NA | TRBJ1-1 | TRBV5-1
CASSKGTSGGFTGELFF | TGTGCTAGCAGCAAAGGGACTAGCGGGGGTTTCACCGGGGAGCTGTTTTTT | TRBD2 | many | TRBJ2-2 | TRBV7-7
CASSFTGLGTEAFF | TGTGCCAGCAGTTTCACAGGGCTGGGGACTGAAGCTTTCTTT | NA | NA | TRBJ1-1 | TRBV27
CASSLGTSVWSDTQYF | TGTGCCAGCAGCCTCGGGACTAGCGTCTGGAGCGATACGCAGTATTTT | TRBD2 | many | TRBJ2-3 | TRBV7-2
CATLRDPTDTQYF | TGTGCCACCCTCAGGGATCCCACAGATACGCAGTATTTT | NA | NA | TRBJ2-3 | TRBV7-9
CASILRTGSPSTDTQYF | TGTGCCAGCATCTTGCGGACAGGATCCCCTAGCACAGATACGCAGTATTTT | TRBD1 | many | TRBJ2-3 | TRBV12-3/TRBV12-4
CASSFYSGTTNEQFF | TGTGCCAGCAGCTTTTACTCCGGGACCACCAATGAGCAGTTCTTC | NA | few | TRBJ2-1 | TRBV7-6
CVSSTLTRKSTEAFF | TGTGTCAGCAGTACGCTAACAAGGAAGAGCACTGAAGCTTTCTTT | NA | once | TRBJ1-1 | TRBV12-3/TRBV12-4
CASSIDNQPQHF | TGTGCCAGTAGTATAGACAATCAGCCCCAGCATTTT | NA | many | TRBJ1-5 | TRBV19
CATSIGGTGNEQFF | TGTGCCACCAGTATAGGGGGAACGGGCAATGAGCAGTTCTTC | NA | NA | TRBJ2-1 | TRBV24-1
CASSPPGPDYGYTF | TGTGCCAGCTCTCCCCCGGGGCCTGACTATGGCTACACCTTC | NA | NA | TRBJ1-2 | TRBV18
CASSRSRELGDTQYF | TGTGCCAGCAGTCGGAGCAGGGAGCTCGGAGATACGCAGTATTTT | NA | few | TRBJ2-3 | TRBV2
CASSDQGTSTDTQYF | TGTGCCAGCAGCGATCAGGGGACGAGTACAGATACGCAGTATTTT | NA | NA | TRBJ2-3 | TRBV9
CASSQEGLPLEQYF | TGCGCCAGCAGCCAAGAGGGACTCCCCCTCGAGCAGTACTTC | NA | NA | TRBJ2-7 | TRBV4-1
CASSYSGGLDEQFF | TGTGCCAGCAGCTATTCGGGGGGGCTCGATGAGCAGTTCTTC | TRBD2 | few | TRBJ2-1 | TRBV4-2
CASVGEHYEQYF | TGTGCCAGCGTGGGGGAGCACTACGAGCAGTACTTC | NA | few | TRBJ2-7 | TRBV7-9
CASSQGQGHQPQHF | TGTGCCAGCAGTCAAGGACAGGGGCATCAGCCCCAGCATTTT | TRBD1 | many | TRBJ1-5 | TRBV7-6
CASRFPGASFTDTQYF | TGTGCCAGCAGATTTCCGGGGGCCAGCTTCACAGATACGCAGTATTTT | NA | few | TRBJ2-3 | TRBV28
CASSPLGQGGLSYNSPLHF | TGTGCCAGCTCACCTCTCGGACAGGGGGGCCTCTCCTATAATTCACCCCTCCACTTT | TRBD1 | few | TRBJ1-6 | TRBV18
CSAPGTPVVDTQYF | TGCAGTGCCCCCGGGACCCCCGTTGTAGATACGCAGTATTTT | NA | NA | TRBJ2-3 | TRBV20-1
CASSMLGTINEQFF | TGTGCCAGTAGTATGCTGGGAACAATCAATGAGCAGTTCTTC | NA | NA | TRBJ2-1 | TRBV19
CASSRRQGEGNTEAFF | TGCGCCAGCAGCCGCCGACAGGGGGAGGGTAACACTGAAGCTTTCTTT | TRBD1 | few | TRBJ1-1 | TRBV4-3
CASRPTGSNQPQHF | TGTGCCAGCAGGCCGACAGGTTCCAATCAGCCCCAGCATTTT | NA | few | TRBJ1-5 | TRBV12-3/TRBV12-4
CASSFRQVNEQFF | TGTGCCAGCAGCTTTCGACAGGTCAATGAGCAGTTCTTC | NA | NA | TRBJ2-1 | TRBV5-5
CASSRQGQTTGELFF | TGTGCCAGCAGCCGACAGGGACAGACCACCGGGGAGCTGTTTTTT | TRBD1 | few | TRBJ2-2 | TRBV7-9
CASSPTGAGNTIYF | TGTGCCAGCAGCCCGACAGGGGCTGGAAACACCATATATTTT | TRBD1 | many | TRBJ1-3 | TRBV12-3/TRBV12-4
CASRRTGQNTEAFF | TGTGCCAGCAGACGGACAGGGCAGAACACTGAAGCTTTCTTT | TRBD1 | few | TRBJ1-1 | TRBV12-3/TRBV12-4
CASSTPGPEKETNEKLFF | TGTGCCAGCAGCACGCCGGGCCCAGAGAAAGAGACTAATGAAAAACTGTTTTTT | NA | few | TRBJ1-4 | TRBV7-8
CASILTGGDEQFF | TGTGCCAGCATCCTGACAGGGGGAGATGAGCAGTTCTTC | TRBD1 | NA | TRBJ2-1 | TRBV12-3/TRBV12-4
CASSLAGFTDTQYF | TGTGCCAGCAGCTTAGCGGGATTTACAGATACGCAGTATTTT | NA | many | TRBJ2-3 | TRBV7-9
CASSLPLGVAGNNEQFF | TGTGCCAGCAGCTTACCCCTGGGAGTAGCGGGGAACAATGAGCAGTTCTTC | TRBD2 | few | TRBJ2-1 | TRBV7-9
CAISESLFEQFF | TGTGCCATCAGTGAGTCGTTGTTCGAGCAGTTCTTC | NA | few | TRBJ2-1 | TRBV10-3
CASSLVSPEGLAYF | TGTGCCAGCAGCTTAGTGTCCCCGGAGGGGCTAGCATATTTT | NA | few | TRBJ2-3 | TRBV7-9